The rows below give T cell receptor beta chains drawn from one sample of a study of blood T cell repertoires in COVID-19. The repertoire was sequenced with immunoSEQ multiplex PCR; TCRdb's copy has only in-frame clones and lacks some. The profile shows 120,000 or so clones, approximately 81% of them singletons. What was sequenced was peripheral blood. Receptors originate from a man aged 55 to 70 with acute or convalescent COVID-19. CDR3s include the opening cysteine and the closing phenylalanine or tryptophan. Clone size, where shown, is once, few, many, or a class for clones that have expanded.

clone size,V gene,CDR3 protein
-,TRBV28,CASSRRQGRTQYF
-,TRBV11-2,CASSLPPRLAGEAEQFF
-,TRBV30,CAWSREATEAFF
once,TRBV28,CASSPTRASYNEQFF
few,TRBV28,CASSFLGQGSQPQHF
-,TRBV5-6,CASSHFRGTSAYEQYF
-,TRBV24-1,CATSGTGGAGNIQYF
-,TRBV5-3,CARSLNGGRELSSYNEQFF
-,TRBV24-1,CATSDLGGETQYF
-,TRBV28,CASSSGTSGLNYEQYF
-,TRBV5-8,CASSLGRGAGNQPQHF
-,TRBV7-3,CASSYRQGIQYF
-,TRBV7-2,CASSLGREGLEQFF
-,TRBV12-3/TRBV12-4,CASSRQTDTQYF
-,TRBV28,CASSQGQAPYEQYF
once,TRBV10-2,CASSELGQGNYGYTF
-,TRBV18,CASSPNRGPGNTIYF
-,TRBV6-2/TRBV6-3,CASSYSRGNEQFF
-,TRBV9,CASSTSGRAAAGQFF
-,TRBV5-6,CASSTGTIRETQYF
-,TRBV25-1,CASRDEGSNTGELFF
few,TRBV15,CATTLEDGELFF
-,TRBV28,CASSLLRGRNYGYTF
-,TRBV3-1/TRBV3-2,CASSQGRGANTEAFF
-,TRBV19,CASSIPRVQETQYF
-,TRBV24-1,CATSDNRGNYGYTF
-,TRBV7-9,CASSLLQGGPETEAFF
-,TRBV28,CASTEVADTQYF
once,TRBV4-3,CASSQLGTGQEKLFF
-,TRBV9,CASSATGTPGNEQFF
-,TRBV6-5,CASRYSGTGEKLFF
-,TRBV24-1,CATSDKAGRGTDTQYF
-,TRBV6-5,CASSLGQPANEKLFF
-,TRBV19,CASSRTSGLTDTQYF
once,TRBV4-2,CASSQDALLYNEQFF
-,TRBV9,CASGTGGLEQYF